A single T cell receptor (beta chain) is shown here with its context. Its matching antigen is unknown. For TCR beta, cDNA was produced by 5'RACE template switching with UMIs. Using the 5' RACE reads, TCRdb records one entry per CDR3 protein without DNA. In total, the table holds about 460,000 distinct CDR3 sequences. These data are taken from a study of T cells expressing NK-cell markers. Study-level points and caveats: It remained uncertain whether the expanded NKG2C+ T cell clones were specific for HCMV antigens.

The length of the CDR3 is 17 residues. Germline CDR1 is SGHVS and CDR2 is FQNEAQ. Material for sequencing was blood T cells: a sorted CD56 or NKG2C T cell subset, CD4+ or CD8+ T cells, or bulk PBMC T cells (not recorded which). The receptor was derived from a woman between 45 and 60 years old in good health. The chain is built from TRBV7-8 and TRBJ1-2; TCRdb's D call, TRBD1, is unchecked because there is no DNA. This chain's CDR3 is CASSLEGGANFGYGYTF. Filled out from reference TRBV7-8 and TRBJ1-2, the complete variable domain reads GAGVSQSPRYKVAKRGQDVALRCDPISGHVSLFWYQQALGQGPEFLTYFQNEAQLDKSGLPSDRFFAERPEGSVSTLKIQRTQQEDSAVYLCASSLEGGANFGYGYTFGSGTRLTVV.